The clone carrying this T cell receptor beta chain has at least ten counts. This CDR3 region has 14 residues. Germline trimming cut 5 bases from V and 2 bases from J; bases unmatched to any gene: 2. Germline values: CDR1 SGHDN, CDR2 FVKESK. The CDR3 regions of TCR beta were amplified from RNA transcripts. TCR CDR3 regions were first amplified by RT-PCR with HTBI primers. TCRdb used MiXCR to reprocess the multiplex PCR reads, holding one entry per CDR3 protein. This table holds roughly 360,000 distinct CDR3 sequences, roughly 14% found once. The entry originates in a study of T cells in Graves' hyperthyroidism and ophthalmopathy. First hyperthyroidism diagnosis is when the blood sample was obtained, before any ophthalmopathy symptoms.

The rearrangement uses TRBV14 and TRBJ1-5; 8 bases map to TRBD1. Sample: blood. This clonotype originated in a man aged 30 to 39 with Graves' hyperthyroidism that later progressed to Graves' ophthalmopathy. The CDR3, as DNA: TGTGCCAGCAGCATACAGGGGGGCAATCAGCCCCAGCATTTT. Amino acids: CASSIQGGNQPQHF. Complete variable domain (other parts from reference TRBV14 and TRBJ1-5): EAGVTQFPSHSVIEKGQTVTLRCDPISGHDNLYWYRRVMGKEIKFLLHFVKESKQDESGMPNNRFLAERTGGTYSTLKVQPAELEDSGVYFCASSIQGGNQPQHFGDGTRLSIL.